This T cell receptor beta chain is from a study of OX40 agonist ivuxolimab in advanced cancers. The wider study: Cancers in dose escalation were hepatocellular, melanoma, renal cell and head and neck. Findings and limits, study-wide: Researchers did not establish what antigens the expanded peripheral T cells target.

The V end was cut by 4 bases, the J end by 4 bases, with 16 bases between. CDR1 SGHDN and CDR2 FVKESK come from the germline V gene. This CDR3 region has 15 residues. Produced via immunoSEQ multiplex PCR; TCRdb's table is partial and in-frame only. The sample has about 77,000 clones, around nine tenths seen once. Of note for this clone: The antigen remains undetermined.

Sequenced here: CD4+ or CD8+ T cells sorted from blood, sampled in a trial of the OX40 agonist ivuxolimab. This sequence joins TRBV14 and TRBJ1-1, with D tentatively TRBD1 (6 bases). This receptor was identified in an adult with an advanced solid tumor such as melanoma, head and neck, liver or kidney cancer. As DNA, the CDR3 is TGTGCCAGCAGCCTCGGGGGCGGGCGGAGCACTGAAGCTTTCTTT. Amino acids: CASSLGGGRSTEAFF. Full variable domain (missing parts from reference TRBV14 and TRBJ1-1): EAGVTQFPSHSVIEKGQTVTLRCDPISGHDNLYWYRRVMGKEIKFLLHFVKESKQDESGMPNNRFLAERTGGTYSTLKVQPAELEDSGVYFCASSLGGGRSTEAFFGQGTRLTVV.